Listed below are T cell receptor beta chains from one sample, sequenced in a study of Graves' ophthalmopathy and Graves' hyperthyroidism. TCRdb passed the multiplex PCR reads through MiXCR, listing each CDR3 protein once. The sample shows approximately 1.2 million distinct CDR3 sequences, about 35% of them seen only once. What was sequenced was peripheral blood or thyroid tissue (not recorded which). The receptor set was obtained from an adult man with Graves' hyperthyroidism. Both conserved end residues are part of each CDR3. D genes are given only for firm matches. Size is omitted from some rows. Given values are once, few, many or a class for expanded clones.

>TRBJ1-5|TRBV7-2|-|-
CASSFRAGVYQPQHF
TGTGCCAGCAGTTTCCGGGCAGGGGTATATCAGCCCCAGCATTTT
>TRBJ2-7|TRBV7-9|once|TRBD2
CASSLREREGTYEQYF
TGTGCCAGCAGCTTACGCGAGCGGGAGGGTACCTACGAGCAGTACTTC
>TRBJ1-2|TRBV20-1|many|-
CSATKSGTGYGYTF
TGCAGTGCTACAAAATCAGGCACGGGGTATGGCTACACCTTC
>TRBJ1-5|TRBV19|-|TRBD1
CASSILGTGGNQPQHF
TGTGCCAGTAGTATACTCGGGACAGGGGGCAATCAGCCCCAGCATTTT
>TRBJ2-7|TRBV6-1|few|TRBD2
CASSTGTRLEQYF
TGTGCCAGCAGCACCGGGACTAGACTCGAGCAGTACTTC
>TRBJ2-2|TRBV6-5|few|TRBD2
CASSPRLAGNPRGGELFF
TGTGCCAGCAGCCCAAGACTAGCGGGTAACCCGAGAGGCGGGGAGCTGTTTTTT
>TRBJ2-7|TRBV29-1|-|TRBD2
CSVEGLAFSEQYF
TGCAGCGTTGAGGGACTAGCGTTTTCCGAGCAGTACTTC
>TRBJ2-7|TRBV10-3|many|-
CAISDRPRYEQYF
TGTGCCATCAGCGACAGACCAAGATACGAGCAGTACTTC
>TRBJ1-2|TRBV5-1|many|-
CASRLDRNYGYTF
TGCGCCAGCAGATTAGACAGAAACTATGGCTACACCTTC
>TRBJ2-7|TRBV9|-|-
CASSQGHRYEQYF
TGTGCCAGCAGCCAGGGACACCGCTACGAGCAGTACTTC
>TRBJ2-5|TRBV29-1|many|-
CSVGGQETQYF
TGCAGCGTTGGTGGACAAGAGACCCAGTACTTC
>TRBJ2-7|TRBV6-5|-|-
CASSYAPLGSYEQYF
TGTGCCAGCAGTTACGCCCCGCTGGGCTCCTACGAGCAGTACTTC
>TRBJ1-2|TRBV7-2|-|TRBD1
CASKGQLGYGYTF
TGTGCCAGCAAGGGACAGTTAGGCTATGGCTACACCTTC
>TRBJ1-4|TRBV2|many|-
CASSLQGAVSEKLFF
TGTGCCAGCAGTTTACAGGGTGCCGTATCGGAAAAACTGTTTTTT
>TRBJ2-5|TRBV7-9|few|TRBD2
CASSQDAGLDPRETQYF
TGTGCCAGCAGCCAAGATGCCGGACTAGACCCCAGGGAGACCCAGTACTTC
>TRBJ2-7|TRBV6-5|-|-
CASSYWGETYEQYF
TGTGCCAGCAGTTACTGGGGGGAGACTTACGAGCAGTACTTC
>TRBJ1-1|TRBV19|many|-
CASTMSRMNTEAFF
TGTGCCAGTACCATGTCCCGAATGAACACTGAAGCTTTCTTT
>TRBJ2-7|TRBV2|many|-
CASIRDIGRSYEQYF
TGTGCCAGCATAAGGGACATCGGTAGATCCTACGAGCAGTACTTC
>TRBJ2-7|TRBV28|-|-
CASSLNPLANYEQYF
TGTGCCAGCAGTTTAAACCCCCTCGCCAACTACGAGCAGTACTTC
>TRBJ1-2|TRBV7-2|once|TRBD1
CASSLDRAFAGYTF
TGTGCCAGCAGCTTGGACAGGGCCTTCGCTGGCTACACCTTC
>TRBJ2-7|TRBV20-1|-|TRBD1
CSANGQGANEQYF
TGCAGTGCAAATGGACAGGGGGCGAACGAGCAGTACTTC
>TRBJ2-5|TRBV29-1|-|-
CSSQQRRETQYF
TGCAGCAGCCAACAGAGGCGAGAGACCCAGTACTTC
>TRBJ1-1|TRBV6-5|-|-
CASSSLRRDTEAFF
TGTGCCAGCAGCAGCCTTCGTCGCGACACTGAAGCTTTCTTT
>TRBJ1-6|TRBV6-5|-|-
CASRTGGKFFNSPLHF
TGTGCCAGCAGAACGGGGGGAAAGTTTTTTAATTCACCCCTCCACTTT
>TRBJ1-4|TRBV9|-|-
CASSVSSGTNEKLFF
TGTGCCAGCAGCGTTAGTAGCGGGACTAATGAAAAACTGTTTTTT
>TRBJ2-3|TRBV10-1|-|-
CASSDTLSTDTQYF
TGCGCCAGCAGTGATACACTCAGCACAGATACGCAGTATTTT
>TRBJ1-5|TRBV13|few|-
CASSSGRSNQPQHF
TGTGCCAGCAGCTCCGGGCGTAGCAATCAGCCCCAGCATTTT
>TRBJ2-3|TRBV25-1|-|-
CASSASRDPFSTDTQYF
TGTGCCAGCAGTGCTAGCCGGGACCCTTTTAGCACAGATACGCAGTATTTT
>TRBJ2-7|TRBV7-9|few|-
CASSFSPDGDYEQYF
TGTGCCAGCAGTTTCAGCCCGGACGGTGACTACGAGCAGTACTTC
>TRBJ2-7|TRBV5-1|many|TRBD1
CASSPDLGQGAYEQYF
TGCGCCAGCAGCCCGGACCTTGGACAGGGGGCCTACGAGCAGTACTTC
>TRBJ2-7|TRBV10-3|many|-
CAIGSGQNTYEQYF
TGTGCCATCGGTAGCGGACAGAATACCTACGAGCAGTACTTC
>TRBJ2-7|TRBV10-3|many|-
CAISEVPGPGEQYF
TGTGCCATCAGTGAGGTACCGGGTCCCGGGGAGCAGTACTTC
>TRBJ2-5|TRBV7-6|many|-
CASSLGLTGVKETQYF
TGTGCCAGCAGCTTAGGTTTGACGGGAGTAAAGGAGACCCAGTACTTC
>TRBJ1-6|TRBV25-1|-|-
CASNPDGDYNSPLHF
TGTGCCAGCAATCCCGACGGAGATTATAATTCACCCCTCCACTTT
>TRBJ1-5|TRBV7-7|many|-
CASSSDYRVPGNQPQHF
TGTGCCAGCAGCTCGGACTACAGGGTTCCTGGCAATCAGCCCCAGCATTTT